The clone carrying this TCR beta chain came up many times. These data belong to a study of T cells after yellow fever vaccination. Study information: Flow sorting relied on CD3, CD45RA, CCR7 and CD95 to obtain EM, EMRA, CM and Tscm memory subsets.

The germline V gene encodes CDR1 DFQATT and CDR2 SNEGSKA (reference sequence). Trimming left V 4 bases short and J 4 bases short, with 16 bases between. The CDR3 has 14 residues. TCRdb reanalysed the 5' RACE reads using MiXCR and keeps one entry per CDR3 protein. The sample lists roughly 9,300 distinct CDR3 sequences; roughly 4.8% were seen once. The sequence came from a man aged 18 to 29 who received the YFV17D yellow fever vaccine. This chain connects TRBV20-1 to TRBJ1-2; D uncertain. The specimen comprised PBMCs, either bulk or a sorted T-cell subset (CD4+, CD8+, memory, or dextramer-sorted; not recorded which), sampled more than 13 days after the first yellow fever vaccination. The CDR3 bases are TGCAGTGCTACCGATCGGGAAGCATTCTATGGCTACACCTTC. It specifies CSATDREAFYGYTF.